The clone carrying this TCR beta chain was seen a handful of times. Its antigen remains unknown. The CDR3 runs to 11 residues. V was shortened by 5 bases and J by 11 bases, with 13 bases between the two germline ends. Germline V CDR1 and CDR2: DFQATT, SNEGSKA (reference sequence). The record originates from a study of identical twins. Template switching (which added a universal primer site) was used, and cDNA carried unique molecular identifiers. TCRdb re-called the 5' RACE reads through MiXCR, storing one row per CDR3 protein. The repertoire holds 250,000 to 350,000 distinct CDR3 sequences, with under 9.5% as singletons. Every donor was a healthy Caucasian. General study points: Because invariant MAIT and iNKT cells could be present, zero-insertion analyses could be partly confounded. Abundant cord blood beta clonotypes carried fewer insertions; memory repertoires showed none.

In addition, the sample was reused for a study of yellow fever vaccine responses in identical twins.

The specimen sequenced was memory (CD45RO+) T cells sorted from blood. V and J are TRBV20-1 and TRBJ2-1; weak D call: TRBD2 (5 bases). The TCR was taken from a woman under 30 in good health. The CDR3 reads CSAPKEDKQFF. CDR3 DNA sequence: TGCAGTGCTCCCAAGGAGGATAAGCAGTTCTTC.